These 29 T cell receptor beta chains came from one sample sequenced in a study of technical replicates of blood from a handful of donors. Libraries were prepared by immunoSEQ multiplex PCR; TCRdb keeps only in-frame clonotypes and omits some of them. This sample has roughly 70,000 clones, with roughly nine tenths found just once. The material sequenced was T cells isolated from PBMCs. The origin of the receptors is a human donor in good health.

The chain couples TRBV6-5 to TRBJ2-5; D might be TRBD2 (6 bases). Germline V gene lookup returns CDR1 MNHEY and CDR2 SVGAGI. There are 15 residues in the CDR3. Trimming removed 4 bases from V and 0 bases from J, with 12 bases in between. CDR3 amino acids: CASSSGGTYQETQYF. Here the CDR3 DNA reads TGTGCCAGCAGTTCAGGCGGGACTTACCAAGAGACCCAGTACTTC.

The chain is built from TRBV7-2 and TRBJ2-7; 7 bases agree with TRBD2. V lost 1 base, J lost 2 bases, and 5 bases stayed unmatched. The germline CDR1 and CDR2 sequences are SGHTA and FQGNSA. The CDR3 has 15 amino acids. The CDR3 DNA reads TGTGCCAGCAGCTTAGTGGGGGGGAGCACCTACGAGCAGTACTTC. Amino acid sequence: CASSLVGGSTYEQYF.

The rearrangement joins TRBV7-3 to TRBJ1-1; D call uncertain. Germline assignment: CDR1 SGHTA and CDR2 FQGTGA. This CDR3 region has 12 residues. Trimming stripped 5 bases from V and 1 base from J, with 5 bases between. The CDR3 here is CASSRPNTEAFF. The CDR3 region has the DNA TGTGCCAGCAGCCGTCCGAACACTGAAGCTTTCTTT.

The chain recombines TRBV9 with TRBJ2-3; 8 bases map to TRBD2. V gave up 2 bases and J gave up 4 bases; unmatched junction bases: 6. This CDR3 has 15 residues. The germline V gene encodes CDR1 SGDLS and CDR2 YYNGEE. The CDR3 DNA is TGTGCCAGCAGCGTTGTAAGCGGGAGTGCAGATACGCAGTATTTT. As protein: CASSVVSGSADTQYF. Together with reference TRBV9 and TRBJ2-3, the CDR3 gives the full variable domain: DSGVTQTPKHLITATGQRVTLRCSPRSGDLSVYWYQQSLDQGLQFLIQYYNGEERAKGNILERFSAQQFPDLHSELNLSSLELGDSALYFCASSVVSGSADTQYFGPGTRLTVL.

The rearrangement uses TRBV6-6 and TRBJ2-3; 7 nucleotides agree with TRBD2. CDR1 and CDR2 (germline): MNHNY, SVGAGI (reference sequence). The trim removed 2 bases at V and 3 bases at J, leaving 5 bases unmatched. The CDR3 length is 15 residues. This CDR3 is CASSYPTGGTDTQYF. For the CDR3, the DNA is TGTGCCAGCAGTTACCCGACGGGGGGAACAGATACGCAGTATTTT.

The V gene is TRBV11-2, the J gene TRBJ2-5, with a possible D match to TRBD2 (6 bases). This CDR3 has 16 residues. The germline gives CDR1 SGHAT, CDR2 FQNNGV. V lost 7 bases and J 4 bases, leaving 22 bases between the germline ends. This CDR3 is CASNPLFGGSSETQYF. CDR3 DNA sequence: TGTGCCAGCAACCCCCTATTTGGGGGGTCCTCAGAGACCCAGTACTTC.

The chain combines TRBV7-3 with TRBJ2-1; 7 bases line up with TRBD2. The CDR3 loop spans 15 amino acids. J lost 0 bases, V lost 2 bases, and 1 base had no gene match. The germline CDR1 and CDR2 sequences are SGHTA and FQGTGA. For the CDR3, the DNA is TGTGCCAGCAGCTTAGGCGGGGGCTCCTACAATGAGCAGTTCTTC. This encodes CASSLGGGSYNEQFF.

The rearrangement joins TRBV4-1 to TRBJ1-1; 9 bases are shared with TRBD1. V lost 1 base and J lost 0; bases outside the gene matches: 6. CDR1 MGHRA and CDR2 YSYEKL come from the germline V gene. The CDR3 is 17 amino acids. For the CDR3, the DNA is TGCGCCAGCAGCCAAGGCCACCGACAGGGGGTGAACACTGAAGCTTTCTTT. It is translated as CASSQGHRQGVNTEAFF.

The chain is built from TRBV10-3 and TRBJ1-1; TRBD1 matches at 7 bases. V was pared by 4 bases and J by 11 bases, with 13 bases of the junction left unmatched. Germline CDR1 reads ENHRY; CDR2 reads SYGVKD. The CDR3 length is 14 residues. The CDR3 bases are TGTGCCATCAGTGGGATAGGGGGCGCGGAAGGTGCTTTCTTT. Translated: CAISGIGGAEGAFF.

The CDR3 loop reads CASKATLNQPQHF. As DNA, the CDR3 is TGTGCCAGCAAAGCGACTCTTAATCAGCCCCAGCATTTT. The rearrangement uses TRBV6-1 and TRBJ1-5; D ambiguous. CDR1 MNHNS and CDR2 SASEGT come from the germline V gene. The CDR3 has 13 amino acids. Trimming cost V 7 bases and J 4 bases, with 11 bases left between them.

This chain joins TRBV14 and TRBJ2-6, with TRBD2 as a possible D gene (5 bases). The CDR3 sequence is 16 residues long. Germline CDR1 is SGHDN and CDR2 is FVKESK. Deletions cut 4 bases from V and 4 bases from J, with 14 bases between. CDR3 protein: CASSLPGYGGANVLTF. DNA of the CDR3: TGTGCCAGCAGCCTACCGGGATATGGGGGGGCCAACGTCCTGACTTTC.

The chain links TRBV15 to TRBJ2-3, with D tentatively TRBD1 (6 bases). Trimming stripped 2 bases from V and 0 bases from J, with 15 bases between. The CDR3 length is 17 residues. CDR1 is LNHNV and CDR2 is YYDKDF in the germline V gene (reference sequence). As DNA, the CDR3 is TGTGCCACCAGCAGATTTGGGGGCGGCGGGAGCACAGATACGCAGTATTTT. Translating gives CATSRFGGGGSTDTQYF.

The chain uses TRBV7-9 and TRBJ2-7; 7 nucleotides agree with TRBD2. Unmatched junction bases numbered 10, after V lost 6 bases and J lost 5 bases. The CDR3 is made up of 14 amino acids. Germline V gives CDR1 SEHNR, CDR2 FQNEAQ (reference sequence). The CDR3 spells CASRKGGRAHEQYF. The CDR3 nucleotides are TGTGCCAGCAGAAAAGGAGGGAGGGCCCACGAGCAGTACTTC.

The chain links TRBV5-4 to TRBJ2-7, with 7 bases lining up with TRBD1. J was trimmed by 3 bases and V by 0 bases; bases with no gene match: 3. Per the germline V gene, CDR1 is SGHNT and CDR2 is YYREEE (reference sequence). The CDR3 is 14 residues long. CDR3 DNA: TGTGCCAGCAGCTTGGAAGGGGGCTACTACGAGCAGTACTTC. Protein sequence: CASSLEGGYYEQYF.

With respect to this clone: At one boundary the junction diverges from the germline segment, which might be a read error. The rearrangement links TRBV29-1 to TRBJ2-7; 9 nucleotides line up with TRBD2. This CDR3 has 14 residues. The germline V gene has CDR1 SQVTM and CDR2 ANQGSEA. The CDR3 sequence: CSVEAGGIGYEQYF. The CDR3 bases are TGCAGCGTCGAAGCGGGAGGAATTGGCTACGAGCAGTACTTC.

The CDR3 sequence is CASSVALQVAGSDTQYF. Here the CDR3 DNA reads TGTGCCAGCAGCGTAGCTCTACAAGTGGCGGGGTCCGATACGCAGTATTTT. The chain uses TRBV9 and TRBJ2-3; a possible D gene is TRBD2 (6 bases). Trimming cost V 0 bases and J 6 bases, with 20 bases left between them. The germline CDR1 and CDR2 sequences are SGDLS and YYNGEE. The CDR3 contains 17 residues. The whole variable domain, filled in from reference TRBV9 and TRBJ2-3, reads DSGVTQTPKHLITATGQRVTLRCSPRSGDLSVYWYQQSLDQGLQFLIQYYNGEERAKGNILERFSAQQFPDLHSELNLSSLELGDSALYFCASSVALQVAGSDTQYFGPGTRLTVL.

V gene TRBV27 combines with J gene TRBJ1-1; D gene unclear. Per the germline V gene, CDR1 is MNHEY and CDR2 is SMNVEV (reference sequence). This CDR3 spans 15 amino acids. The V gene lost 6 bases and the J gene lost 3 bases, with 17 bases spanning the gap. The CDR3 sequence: CASRLGGLRHTEAFF. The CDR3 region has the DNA TGTGCCAGCAGACTCGGAGGGCTCCGGCACACTGAAGCTTTCTTT.

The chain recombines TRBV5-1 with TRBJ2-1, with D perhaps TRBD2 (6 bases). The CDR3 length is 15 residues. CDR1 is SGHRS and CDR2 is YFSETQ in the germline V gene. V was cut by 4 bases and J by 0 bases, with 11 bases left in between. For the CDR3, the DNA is TGCGCCAGCAGCACCGTTAGCGGCTCCTACAATGAGCAGTTCTTC. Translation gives CASSTVSGSYNEQFF.

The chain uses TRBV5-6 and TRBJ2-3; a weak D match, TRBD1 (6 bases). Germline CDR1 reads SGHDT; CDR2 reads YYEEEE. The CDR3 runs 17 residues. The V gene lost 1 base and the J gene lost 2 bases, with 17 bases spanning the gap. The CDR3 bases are TGTGCCAGCAGCTTGCGAGGGGACACGTCCTTCACAGATACGCAGTATTTT. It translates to CASSLRGDTSFTDTQYF. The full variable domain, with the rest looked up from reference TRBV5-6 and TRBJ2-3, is DAGVTQSPTHLIKTRGQQVTLRCSPKSGHDTVSWYQQALGQGPQFIFQYYEEEERQRGNFPDRFSGHQFPNYSSELNVNALLLGDSALYLCASSLRGDTSFTDTQYFGPGTRLTVL.

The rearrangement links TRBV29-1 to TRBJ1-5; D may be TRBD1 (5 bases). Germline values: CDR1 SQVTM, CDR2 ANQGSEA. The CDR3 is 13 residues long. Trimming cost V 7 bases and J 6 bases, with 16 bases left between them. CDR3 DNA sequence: TGCAGCGCCCAGCTACAGGAAAGTCAGCCCCAGCATTTT. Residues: CSAQLQESQPQHF.

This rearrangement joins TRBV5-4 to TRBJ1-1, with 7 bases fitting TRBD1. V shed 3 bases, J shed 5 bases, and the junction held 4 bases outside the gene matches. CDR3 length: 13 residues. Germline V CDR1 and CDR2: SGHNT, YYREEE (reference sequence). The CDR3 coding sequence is TGTGCCAGCAGCTGGACAGGTGAAACTGAAGCTTTCTTT. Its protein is CASSWTGETEAFF.

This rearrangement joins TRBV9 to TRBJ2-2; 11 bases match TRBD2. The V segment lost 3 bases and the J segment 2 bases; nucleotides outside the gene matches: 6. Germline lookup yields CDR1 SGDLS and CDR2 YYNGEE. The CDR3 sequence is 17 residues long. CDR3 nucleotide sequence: TGTGCCAGCAGCGCCCGTACTAGCGGGAGAAACACCGGGGAGCTGTTTTTT. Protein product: CASSARTSGRNTGELFF. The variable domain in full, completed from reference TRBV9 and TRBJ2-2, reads DSGVTQTPKHLITATGQRVTLRCSPRSGDLSVYWYQQSLDQGLQFLIQYYNGEERAKGNILERFSAQQFPDLHSELNLSSLELGDSALYFCASSARTSGRNTGELFFGEGSRLTVL.

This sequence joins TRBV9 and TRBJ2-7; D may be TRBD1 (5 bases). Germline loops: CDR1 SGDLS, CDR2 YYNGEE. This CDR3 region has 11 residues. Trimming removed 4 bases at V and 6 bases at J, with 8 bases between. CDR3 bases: TGTGCCAGCAGCAGGGGTGGCGAGCAGTACTTC. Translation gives CASSRGGEQYF.

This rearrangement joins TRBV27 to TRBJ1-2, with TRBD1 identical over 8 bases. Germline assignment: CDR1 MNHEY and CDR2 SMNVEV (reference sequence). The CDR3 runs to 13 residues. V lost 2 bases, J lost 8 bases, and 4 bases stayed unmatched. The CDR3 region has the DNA TGTGCCAGCAGTTTAGGGACAGGACAGGGCTACACCTTC. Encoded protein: CASSLGTGQGYTF.

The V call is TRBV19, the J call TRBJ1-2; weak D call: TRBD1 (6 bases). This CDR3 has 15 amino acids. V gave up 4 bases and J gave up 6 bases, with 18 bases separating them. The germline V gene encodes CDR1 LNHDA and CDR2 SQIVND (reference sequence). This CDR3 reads CASSTWTDTGNGYTF. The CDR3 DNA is TGTGCCAGTAGTACCTGGACAGATACCGGGAATGGCTACACCTTC.

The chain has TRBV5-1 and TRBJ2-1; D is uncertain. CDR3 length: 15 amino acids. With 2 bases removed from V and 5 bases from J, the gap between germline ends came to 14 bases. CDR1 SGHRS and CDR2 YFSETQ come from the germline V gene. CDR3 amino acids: CASSLELTYDNEQFF. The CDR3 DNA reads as TGCGCCAGCAGCTTAGAGCTAACTTACGACAATGAGCAGTTCTTC.

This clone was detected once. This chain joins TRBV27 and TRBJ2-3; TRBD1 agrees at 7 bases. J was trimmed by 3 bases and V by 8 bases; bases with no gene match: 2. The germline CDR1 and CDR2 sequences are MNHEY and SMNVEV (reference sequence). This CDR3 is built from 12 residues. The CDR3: CASRQGTDTQYF. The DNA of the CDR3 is TGTGCCAGCCGACAGGGTACAGATACGCAGTATTTT.

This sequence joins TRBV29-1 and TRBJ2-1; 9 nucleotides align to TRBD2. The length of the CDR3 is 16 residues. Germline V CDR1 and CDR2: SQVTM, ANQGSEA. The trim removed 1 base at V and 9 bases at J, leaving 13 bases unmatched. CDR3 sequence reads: CSVEGSSGAPQGEQFF. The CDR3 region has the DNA TGCAGCGTTGAAGGGTCTAGCGGGGCTCCCCAGGGTGAGCAGTTCTTC.

This CDR3 is CSVRSGTNTGELFF. The CDR3 coding sequence is TGCAGCGTTCGTAGCGGGACGAACACCGGGGAGCTGTTTTTT. The rearrangement links TRBV29-1 to TRBJ2-2, with TRBD2 identical over 8 bases. V lost 5 bases, J lost 0 bases, and 2 bases stayed unmatched. Germline V CDR1 and CDR2: SQVTM, ANQGSEA. This CDR3 spans 14 amino acids.